The 17 T cell receptor beta chains reported below all come from one sample, sequenced in a study of glioma-infiltrating T cells. Amplification of TCR alpha and beta CDR3 regions from RNA used iRepertoire nested multiplex PCR. TCRdb passed the multiplex PCR reads through MiXCR, listing each CDR3 protein once. Altogether around 100,000 distinct CDR3 sequences are present, about 30% being singletons, with the ten largest covering about 40%. Source material: glioma tissue, nonneoplastic brain tissue, or PBMCs (not recorded which). Receptors were obtained from a human donor with low-grade glioma or glioblastoma, undergoing nonglioma brain surgery, or in good health (not recorded which).

This clonotype was counted a few times. The rearrangement links TRBV7-2 to TRBJ2-1; D is uncertain. The CDR3 loop spans 14 amino acids. Per germline, CDR1 SGHTA and CDR2 FQGNSA. V was shortened by 5 bases and J by 12 bases, with 20 bases between the two germline ends. This CDR3 is CASSGPSPTVRQFF. As DNA, the CDR3 is TGTGCCAGCAGCGGACCGAGCCCCACCGTTCGGCAGTTCTTC.

This clonotype has a handful of counts. The rearrangement links TRBV28 to TRBJ1-5; tentative D call: TRBD1 (5 bases). Trimming took off 6 bases at V and 7 bases at J, with 16 bases between the two ends. The germline V gene encodes CDR1 MDHEN and CDR2 SYDVKM. This CDR3 comprises 14 residues. In nucleotides, the CDR3 is TGTGCCAGCAGCCCCGTAGGGGCGACACAGCCCCAGCATTTT. It translates to CASSPVGATQPQHF.

This clonotype came up many times. V usage is TRBV6-1 and J usage is TRBJ1-6; no definite D call. Trimming removed 8 bases at V and 8 bases at J, with 4 bases between. Germline CDR1 and CDR2: MNHNS and SASEGT. This CDR3 is 10 amino acids long. CDR3 residues: CASRHSPLHF. Written as DNA, the CDR3 is TGTGCCAGCCGTCATTCACCCCTCCACTTT.

This clonotype was observed many times. The V call is TRBV2, the J call TRBJ2-7; D gene ambiguous. The V end lost 9 bases, the J end lost 3 bases, and 12 bases lay between the germline ends. The CDR3 is made up of 12 amino acids. The germline V gene has CDR1 SNHLY and CDR2 FYNNEI. CDR3 nucleotide sequence: TGTGCCAGGAAAGAATTGGGCTACGAGCAGTACTTC. Its translation is CARKELGYEQYF.

This clonotype was found many times. The chain links TRBV20-1 to TRBJ2-2; D ambiguous. The CDR3 is made up of 12 amino acids. CDR1 DFQATT and CDR2 SNEGSKA come from the germline V gene (reference sequence). V was cut by 3 bases and J by 5 bases, with 7 bases left in between. The CDR3 is CSASFRTGELFF. Here the CDR3 DNA reads TGCAGTGCTAGTTTTCGGACCGGGGAGCTGTTTTTT.

With regard to this clonotype: The junction differs from germline at one of its ends, possibly a read error. The CDR3 loop is CASSFRQSGEVFF. The CDR3 nucleotides read TGTGCCAGCAGTTTTAGACAGTCCGGGGAGGTGTTTTTT. The genes are TRBV12-3 or TRBV12-4 and TRBJ2-2; tentatively, D is TRBD2 (6 bases). The CDR3 extends over 13 amino acids.

This clonotype was counted only a few times. J is TRBJ2-1 and V is TRBV4-1, with TRBD2 identical over 10 bases. Trimming at V came to 4 bases and at J to 4 bases, leaving 4 bases not matched to a gene. The germline V gene has CDR1 MGHRA and CDR2 YSYEKL. The CDR3 has 15 amino acids. The CDR3 loop reads CASSRSGGLYNEQFF. For the CDR3, the DNA is TGCGCCAGCAGCCGTAGCGGGGGGCTTTACAATGAGCAGTTCTTC.

This clonotype was seen many times. The chain couples TRBV28 to TRBJ1-6; D uncertain. This CDR3 has 15 residues. CDR1 and CDR2 from the germline V gene are MDHEN and SYDVKM. V was pared by 2 bases and J by 0 bases, with 5 bases between. Here the CDR3 DNA reads TGTGCCAGCAGTTTAGGGAACTCCTATAATTCACCCCTCCACTTT. Encoded protein: CASSLGNSYNSPLHF. The full variable domain, in which reference TRBV28 and TRBJ1-6 provide the parts outside the CDR3, is DVKVTQSSRYLVKRTGEKVFLECVQDMDHENMFWYRQDPGLGLRLIYFSYDVKMKEKGDIPEGYSVSREKKERFSLILESASTNQTSMYLCASSLGNSYNSPLHFGNGTRLTVT.

This clonotype appeared a single time. The rearrangement links TRBV4-3 to TRBJ2-3, with 7 bases matching TRBD2. V lost 8 bases, J lost 0 bases, and 11 bases stayed unmatched. This CDR3 spans 16 amino acids. Per the germline V gene, CDR1 is LGHNA and CDR2 is YSLEER. CDR3 sequence (DNA): TGCGCCAGCCAAGATAGACTAGCAGGAAGCACAGATACGCAGTATTTT. As protein: CASQDRLAGSTDTQYF.

Turning to this clonotype: This clone may be a read error of a much larger clone one base away. This chain joins TRBV18 and TRBJ1-2; D may be TRBD1 (5 bases). Germline V lookup: CDR1 KGHSH, CDR2 LQKENI. The CDR3 is made up of 15 amino acids. Here the CDR3 DNA reads TGTGCCAGCTCCCCACGACAGAATTCTAACCATGGCTACACCTTC. Translated: CASSPRQNSNHGYTF.

This clonotype was detected many times. The chain employs TRBV11-2 and TRBJ1-1, with D perhaps TRBD1 (5 bases). Trimming stripped 5 bases from V and 1 base from J, with 11 bases between. The length of the CDR3 is 14 residues. The germline V gene has CDR1 SGHAT and CDR2 FQNNGV. The CDR3 spells CASSTGRQNTEAFF. DNA of the CDR3: TGTGCCAGCAGCACGGGACGGCAGAACACTGAAGCTTTCTTT.

The table lists this clonotype with a few counts. The CDR3 DNA sequence: TGTGCCAGCAGCTTGGGGACAGGGGTCTATGGCTACACCTTC. This translates into CASSLGTGVYGYTF. V usage is TRBV5-4 and J usage is TRBJ1-2; TRBD1 matches 9 bases. CDR1 and CDR2 (germline): SGHNT, YYREEE (reference sequence). V was pared by 0 bases and J by 4 bases, with 1 base of the junction left unmatched. The CDR3 has 14 residues.

The rearrangement joins TRBV5-1 to TRBJ2-3, with 8 bases identical to TRBD2. The germline V gene encodes CDR1 SGHRS and CDR2 YFSETQ. With V trimmed by 8 bases and J by 1 base, 9 bases remained unmatched. The CDR3 is 15 amino acids. CDR3 in DNA: TGCGCCAGTTCTCGGGAGGGAAGACGCACAGATACGCAGTATTTT. Its protein product is CASSREGRRTDTQYF.

This clonotype was counted at least ten times. The gene calls are TRBV5-1 and TRBJ1-1, with a weak D call TRBD1 (6 bases). Germline CDR1 SGHRS, CDR2 YFSETQ. CDR3 length: 14 residues. Trimming removed 4 bases at V and 0 bases at J, with 10 bases between. CDR3 amino acids: CASSLRQVNTEAFF. The CDR3 DNA reads TGCGCCAGCAGCCTCCGACAGGTGAACACTGAAGCTTTCTTT.

V usage is TRBV5-1 and J usage is TRBJ2-1; 9 bases map to TRBD2. The length of the CDR3 is 13 residues. Germline-derived CDR1 and CDR2 are SGHRS and YFSETQ. V lost 1 base, J lost 11 bases, and 4 bases stayed unmatched. For the CDR3, the DNA is TGCGCCAGCAGCTTGAGCGGGGGGATGCAGCAGTTCTTC. It translates to CASSLSGGMQQFF. The full variable domain, with the rest looked up from reference TRBV5-1 and TRBJ2-1, is KAGVTQTPRYLIKTRGQQVTLSCSPISGHRSVSWYQQTPGQGLQFLFEYFSETQRNKGNFPGRFSGRQFSNSRSEMNVSTLELGDSALYLCASSLSGGMQQFFGPGTRLTVL.

Turning to this clonotype: This could be a read error, since a much larger clone is one nucleotide away. V and J are TRBV12-3 or TRBV12-4 and TRBJ2-3; a possible D gene is TRBD2 (5 bases). The CDR3 extends over 13 amino acids. In DNA, the CDR3 is TGTGCCAGCGAGGCGCCTAGCACAGATGCGCAGTATTTT. This encodes CASEAPSTDAQYF.

This clonotype was seen ten or more times. The chain is built from TRBV19 and TRBJ2-5, with D possibly TRBD1 on 6 matching bases. Germline CDR1 LNHDA, CDR2 SQIVND (reference sequence). CDR3 length equals 15 residues. Trimming took off 5 bases at V and 4 bases at J, with 17 bases between the two ends. CDR3 in DNA: TGTGCCAGTAGTCCCGGGACACTCGTAGTAGAGACCCAGTACTTC. This gives the protein CASSPGTLVVETQYF. Based on the CDR3 plus reference TRBV19 and TRBJ2-5, the full variable domain is DGGITQSPKYLFRKEGQNVTLSCEQNLNHDAMYWYRQDPGQGLRLIYYSQIVNDFQKGDIAEGYSVSREKKESFPLTVTSAQKNPTAFYLCASSPGTLVVETQYFGPGTRLLVL.